These 14 T cell receptor beta chains were all obtained from the same sample, sequenced in a study of identifying expanded T cells in peripheral blood (dated by TCRdb to the late 2010s). Library preparation used the immunoSEQ multiplex PCR assay. In its TCRdb copy, this immuneACCESS table keeps in-frame sequences only and misses some clones. Where compared with another copy, unresolved V genes explain less than half of these, and the others have no known cause. The sample table contains about 91,000 clones; only one count was recorded for 88% of them. 3% to 4% of the sample lies in the top ten. Specimen: blood. These receptors came from a person aged 18 to 75 in good health.

The chain carries TRBV6-1 and TRBJ1-5, with TRBD1 matching 7 bases. Germline V CDR1 and CDR2: MNHNS, SASEGT. V lost 6 bases and J lost 6; bases outside the gene matches: 11. The CDR3 length is 15 residues. This CDR3 is CASSYDRAVGQPQHF. CDR3 nucleotides: TGTGCCAGCAGCTACGACAGGGCGGTCGGTCAGCCCCAGCATTTT.

The chain is built from TRBV19 and TRBJ1-1; 7 nucleotides align to TRBD1. The V segment lost 3 bases and the J segment 2 bases; nucleotides outside the gene matches: 12. CDR3 length: 17 amino acids. Germline-derived CDR1 and CDR2 are LNHDA and SQIVND (reference sequence). The CDR3 DNA is TGTGCCAGTAGTATCTGGCGGGGACAGACTCCTAACACTGAAGCTTTCTTT. Its translation is CASSIWRGQTPNTEAFF. The complete variable domain, with remaining parts taken from reference TRBV19 and TRBJ1-1, reads DGGITQSPKYLFRKEGQNVTLSCEQNLNHDAMYWYRQDPGQGLRLIYYSQIVNDFQKGDIAEGYSVSREKKESFPLTVTSAQKNPTAFYLCASSIWRGQTPNTEAFFGQGTRLTVV.

This chain uses TRBV25-1 with TRBJ2-5, with a possible D match to TRBD1 (8 bases). Trimming removed 6 bases from V and 7 bases from J, with 18 bases in between. The CDR3 loop spans 14 amino acids. CDR1 is MGHDK, CDR2 SYGVNS, per germline. The CDR3 sequence: CASSPLNRGGTQYF. As DNA, the CDR3 is TGTGCCAGCAGCCCCCTCAACAGGGGGGGGACCCAGTACTTC.

The chain is built from TRBV5-1 and TRBJ2-6, with 8 bases lining up with TRBD1. Germline V gives CDR1 SGHRS, CDR2 YFSETQ. This CDR3 region has 19 residues. With 0 bases clipped from V and 4 bases from J, the junction kept 12 bases outside the gene matches. CDR3 sequence: CASSLVTGQGGTGANVLTF. The CDR3 coding sequence is TGCGCCAGCAGCTTGGTAACCGGACAGGGTGGGACCGGGGCCAACGTCCTGACTTTC.

The chain carries TRBV19 and TRBJ1-5; a possible D gene is TRBD1 (6 bases). Germline CDR1 and CDR2: LNHDA and SQIVND (reference sequence). The CDR3 contains 13 residues. Trimming cost V 6 bases and J 5 bases, with 11 bases left between them. The chain's CDR3 is CASRGAVHQPQHF. The CDR3 DNA reads TGTGCCAGTAGGGGGGCAGTGCATCAGCCCCAGCATTTT.

The chain combines TRBV27 with TRBJ1-1, with D possibly matching TRBD1 (6 bases). Trimming removed 6 bases at V and 11 bases at J, with 19 bases between. CDR3 length: 13 residues. CDR1 is MNHEY and CDR2 is SMNVEV in the germline V gene (reference sequence). Here the CDR3 reads CASSSGGASGAFF. CDR3 coding DNA: TGTGCCAGCAGCAGTGGGGGGGCCTCGGGCGCTTTCTTT.

V usage is TRBV7-9 and J usage is TRBJ1-2; 10 nucleotides line up with TRBD1. CDR1 is SEHNR, CDR2 FQNEAQ, per germline (reference sequence). CDR3 length: 18 residues. The ends lost 5 bases at V and 5 bases at J; junction bases unmatched: 17. CDR3 nucleotides: TGTGCCAGCAGCCGACAATCGACAGGGGGCTCCGATCTTTATGGCTACACCTTC. This codes for CASSRQSTGGSDLYGYTF.

J is TRBJ2-2 and V is TRBV28, with D unclear. Deletions cut 5 bases from V and 0 bases from J, with 10 bases between. CDR1 MDHEN and CDR2 SYDVKM come from the germline V gene. CDR3 length equals 15 residues. CDR3 in DNA: TGTGCCAGCAGTAGCCAAATTACGAACACCGGGGAGCTGTTTTTT. This translates into CASSSQITNTGELFF.

This chain links TRBV9 with TRBJ2-7; 7 bases align to TRBD2. Losses at the gene ends were 0 bases for V and 0 bases for J; bases not matched to a gene: 6. The length of the CDR3 is 16 residues. CDR1 is SGDLS and CDR2 is YYNGEE in the germline V gene. The CDR3 spells CASSVAPGGSSYEQYF. As DNA, the CDR3 is TGTGCCAGCAGCGTAGCCCCTGGCGGGAGCTCCTACGAGCAGTACTTC.

DNA for the CDR3: TGTGCCAGCGAATCTTTTGCAGGGGGCACCGGGGAGCTGTTTTTT. Its protein is CASESFAGGTGELFF. The chain carries TRBV28 and TRBJ2-2, with TRBD1 matching 7 bases. The CDR3 sequence is 15 residues long. CDR1 MDHEN and CDR2 SYDVKM come from the germline V gene. V gave up 8 bases and J gave up 4 bases; unmatched junction bases: 10.

The chain carries TRBV11-3 and TRBJ2-1, with 7 bases fitting TRBD1. The junction had 6 bases not matched to a gene; V was cut back by 0 bases and J by 7 bases. Per germline, CDR1 SGHNT and CDR2 YENEEA. The CDR3 runs to 15 residues. CDR3 protein: CASSLDPGQVNEQFF. DNA for the CDR3: TGTGCCAGCAGCTTAGATCCCGGACAGGTTAATGAGCAGTTCTTC.

V usage is TRBV19 and J usage is TRBJ1-5; 9 bases agree with TRBD1. With 9 bases clipped from V and 2 bases from J, the junction kept 11 bases outside the gene matches. CDR3 length equals 16 residues. From germline, CDR1 is LNHDA and CDR2 SQIVND (reference sequence). The CDR3 loop reads CASQNRGLLGNQPQHF. The CDR3 DNA is TGTGCCAGCCAAAACAGGGGGCTATTGGGCAATCAGCCCCAGCATTTT. Using reference TRBV19 and TRBJ1-5 for the parts outside the CDR3, the full variable domain is DGGITQSPKYLFRKEGQNVTLSCEQNLNHDAMYWYRQDPGQGLRLIYYSQIVNDFQKGDIAEGYSVSREKKESFPLTVTSAQKNPTAFYLCASQNRGLLGNQPQHFGDGTRLSIL.

The chain has TRBV11-2 and TRBJ2-7; 9 nucleotides agree with TRBD1. There are 15 residues in the CDR3. Germline CDR1 reads SGHAT; CDR2 reads FQNNGV. V lost 4 bases and J lost 9; bases outside the gene matches: 13. The CDR3 is CASSYRLGTGSPQYF. CDR3 nucleotides: TGTGCCAGCAGCTACCGCCTCGGGACAGGGAGCCCGCAGTACTTC.

The rearrangement uses TRBV29-1 and TRBJ1-2; D gene unclear. The ends were cut back, 7 bases at V and 3 bases at J, with 12 bases in the middle. This CDR3 contains 12 residues. CDR1 is SQVTM, CDR2 ANQGSEA, per germline. The CDR3 nucleotides are TGCAGCGCCCAACCGGTAGACTATGGCTACACCTTC. It specifies CSAQPVDYGYTF.